The TCR beta chain under discussion was sequenced for a study of CD8 T cells in Susac syndrome. This CDR3 is built from 15 residues. V shed 4 bases, J shed 2 bases, and the junction held 4 bases outside the gene matches. Germline values: CDR1 SQVTM, CDR2 ANQGSEA. Negative isolation was applied to CD8+ and CD4+ T cells, and FACS enrichment was applied to TEMRA cells. 0.5 to 1 ug RNA was reverse transcribed with random hexamers. MiXCR was run by TCRdb on the immunoSEQ multiplex PCR reads, yielding one entry per CDR3 protein. The repertoire consists of tens of thousands of distinct CDR3 sequences, with 85% to 95% occurring once and the leading ten covering approximately 0.48%.

The specimen sequenced was CD8+ T cells from PBMCs. The chain uses TRBV29-1 and TRBJ2-7, with TRBD2 matching over 14 bases. This TCR derives from a human donor with Susac syndrome. The CDR3 DNA reads TGCAGCGTTGTCGGGACTAGCGGGAGAACCTACGAGCAGTACTTC. It codes for CSVVGTSGRTYEQYF.